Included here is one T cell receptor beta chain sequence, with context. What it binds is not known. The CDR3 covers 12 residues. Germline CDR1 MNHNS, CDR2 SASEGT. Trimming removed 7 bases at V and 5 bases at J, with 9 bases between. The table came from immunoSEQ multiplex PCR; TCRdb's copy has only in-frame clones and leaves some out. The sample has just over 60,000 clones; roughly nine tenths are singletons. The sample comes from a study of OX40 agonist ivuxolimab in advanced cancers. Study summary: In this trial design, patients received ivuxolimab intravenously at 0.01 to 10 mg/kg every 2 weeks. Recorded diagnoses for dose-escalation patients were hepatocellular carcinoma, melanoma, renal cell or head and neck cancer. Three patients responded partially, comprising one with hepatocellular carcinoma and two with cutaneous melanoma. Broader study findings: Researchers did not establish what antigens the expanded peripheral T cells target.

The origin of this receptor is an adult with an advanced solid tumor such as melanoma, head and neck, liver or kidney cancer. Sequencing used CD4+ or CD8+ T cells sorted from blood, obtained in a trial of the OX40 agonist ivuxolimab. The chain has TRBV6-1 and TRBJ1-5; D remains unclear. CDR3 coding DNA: TGTGCCAGCACACTCTCTGATCAGCCCCAGCATTTT. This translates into CASTLSDQPQHF.